The T cell receptor beta chain under discussion was sequenced for a study of T cells after yellow fever vaccination (dated by TCRdb to the late 2010s). Study-wide context: The SMART-Seq v4 Ultra Low Input RNA kit was used to prepare libraries from fractions with low cell numbers. To track T-cell clones before and after primary and booster YFV17D yellow fever vaccination, bulk TCR alpha and beta repertoires were sequenced longitudinally. Two healthy male donors, one aged 18 to 30 and one aged 30 to 40 years, made up the cohort. Blood samples were taken at several timepoints before and after primary and secondary immunization, and bulk PBMC replicates and cell subsets were isolated.

About this clonotype itself: Its antigen remains unidentified. Without the conserved terminal phenylalanine or tryptophan, this CDR3 likely stems from a read error.

TCR cDNA was synthesized by 5'RACE template switching, which introduced a universal primer site and unique molecular identifiers. Priming of cDNA synthesis was performed from both the TCR alpha and TCR beta constant segments. Library amplification involved two PCR steps, and the second step added sample barcodes and sequencing adapters. Libraries were sequenced on Illumina HiSeq 2500 (2x100 bp) or NovaSeq (2x150 bp). From the authors' description of their analysis: MIGEC was used to demultiplex reads and collapse the reads into UMI consensus sequences, and MiXCR was used for V(D)J alignment. Clonotypes responding to the vaccine were identified with edgeR on replicate PBMC samples, with the criteria of FDR below 0.01 and a log2 fold change above 5 up to day 15. Bulk clonotypes were assigned CD4 or CD8 identity according to which sequenced CD4 or CD8 repertoire held them at higher abundance. The raw public data were reprocessed by TCRdb itself: fastp quality trimming at Q25, MiXCR clonotype calling, in-frame beta chains only. A single entry per CDR3 protein holds the most common genes and DNA from its merged rows. The V and J calls were determined by TCRdb, not by the authors. Counted in this sample were around 340,000 distinct CDR3 sequences; roughly 8.7% of them appeared once. The ten largest clones represent approximately 19% of the sample.

Explained via the paper, the treatment or condition label denotes: live attenuated yellow fever vaccine strain. Two biological replicates of bulk PBMCs were collected at each blood-draw timepoint. A standard Ficoll-Paque protocol was used to isolate PBMCs from peripheral blood. RNA was extracted with TriZol from bulk PBMCs, CD4 and CD8 fractions, and dextramer-positive and dextramer-negative fractions. The CDR3 comprises 15 residues, both ends counted. Only the CDR3 DNA is retained, 45 bases long and in frame from the first base. V sheds 5 bases and J sheds 4 bases, leaving 14 bases between their ends. CDR1 and CDR2 are read off the germline V gene (reference sequence) as LNHDA and SQIVND. General findings and caveats noted by the study authors: A small fraction of clonotypes appeared in both the CD4 and CD8 compartments, likely as a result of convergent recombination. Most clones expanded after primary vaccination (96% of CD4 and around 88% of CD8) were re-detected after the booster, suggesting that broad memory maintenance occurred. Computational filtering was required because FACS-sorted repertoires could contain abundant contaminating clonotypes from the bulk population. The secondary T-cell response was weaker than the primary response but faster, peaking on day 5 instead of day 15. Because only a couple of donors were included in the study, the extent to which the findings can be generalized is limited.

The V gene is TRBV19 and the J gene is TRBJ1-4; TRBD1 is a possible D gene, resting on 5 matching bases. The clonotype originates from a man aged 18 to 30 who received the YFV17D yellow fever vaccine. Specimen: PBMCs, collected on the day of the first yellow fever vaccination. Here the CDR3 is given as CASSPQGNGNEKLFS. The nucleotide sequence is given as TGTGCCAGTAGTCCTCAGGGAAATGGTAATGAAAAACTGTTTTCT.